The T cell receptor (beta chain) described here comes from a study of graft-versus-host responses after intestinal transplantation. Background on the study: Recipients got multivisceral, liver-intestinal, or isolated intestinal transplants.

The CDR3 has 16 amino acids. The ends were cut back, 0 bases at V and 2 bases at J, with 14 bases in the middle. Germline V gene data show CDR1 as LNHNV and CDR2 as YYDKDF (reference sequence). Measured with immunoSEQ multiplex PCR; TCRdb has only the in-frame clones, and not every one. The data hold about 21,000 clones, with around 38% observed a single time. The authors combined roughly 200,000 CFSE-labeled responder cells with roughly 200,000 irradiated, violet-dye-labeled stimulator cells in plates. Material: alloreactive CD8+ T cells from a mixed lymphocyte reaction culture, obtained before intestinal transplant. Subset indicated: CFSE-low proliferating T cells sorted from roughly six-day pre-transplant mixed lymphocyte reaction (GvH or HvG direction). The TCR was taken from a human patient who received an intestinal transplant. The rearrangement joins TRBV15 to TRBJ2-7; perhaps D is TRBD1 or TRBD2 (5 bases each). For the CDR3, the DNA is TGTGCCACCAGCAGAGACCGGGACGGAGACCCCTACGAGCAGTACTTC. It translates to CATSRDRDGDPYEQYF.